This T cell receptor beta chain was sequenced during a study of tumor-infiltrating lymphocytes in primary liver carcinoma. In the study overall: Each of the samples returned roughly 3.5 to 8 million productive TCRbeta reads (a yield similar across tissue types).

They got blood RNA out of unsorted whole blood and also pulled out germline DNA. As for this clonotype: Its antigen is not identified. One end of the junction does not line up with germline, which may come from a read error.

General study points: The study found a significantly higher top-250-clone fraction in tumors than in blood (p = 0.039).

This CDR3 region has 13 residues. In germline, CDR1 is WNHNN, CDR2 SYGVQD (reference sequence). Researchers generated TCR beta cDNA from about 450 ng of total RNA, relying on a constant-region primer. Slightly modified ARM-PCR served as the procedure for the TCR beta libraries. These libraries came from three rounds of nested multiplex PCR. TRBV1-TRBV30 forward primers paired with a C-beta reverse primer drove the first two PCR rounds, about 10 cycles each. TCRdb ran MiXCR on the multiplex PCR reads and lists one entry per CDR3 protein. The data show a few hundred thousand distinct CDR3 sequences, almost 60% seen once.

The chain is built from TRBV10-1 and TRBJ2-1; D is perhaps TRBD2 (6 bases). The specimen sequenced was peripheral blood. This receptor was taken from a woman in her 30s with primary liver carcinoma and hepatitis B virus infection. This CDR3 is CASSDRAGRPQIF. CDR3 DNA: TGCGCCAGCAGTGATCGGGCGGGACGTCCTCAGATCTTC.